The clone carrying this T cell receptor (beta chain) has a count of ten or more. What it recognizes is unknown. The patients chosen for sequencing had shown expansion of CD8+CD57+ cells (detected by flow cytometry). These data originate in a study of CD8+CD57+ T cells in acquired aplastic anemia. Study details: CD4+ and CD8+ cells, once sorted, gave DNA averaging approximately 3 ug. Study outcomes and limitations: Patients shared twenty-nine CD8+ CDR3 sequences with controls.

J was trimmed by 2 bases and V by 11 bases; bases with no gene match: 9. Germline lookup yields CDR1 ENHRY and CDR2 SYGVKD. The CDR3 is 14 residues long. Profiling that covered TCR beta VDJ and CDR3 relied on genomic DNA as its template. TCRdb recomputed calls from the reads with MiXCR, one row per CDR3 protein. Of hundreds of thousands of distinct CDR3 sequences listed, approximately 45% are singletons. The sample taken for sequencing was sorted CD4+, CD8+, or CD8+CD57+ T cells (not recorded which) from PBMCs. The origin of this receptor is a human donor with aplastic anemia. The rearrangement joins TRBV10-3 to TRBJ2-1, with 7 bases that match TRBD2. Here the CDR3 DNA reads TGTGCCTCCCGGGGGGTAAATCCCTACAATGAGCAGTTCTTC. Translating it yields CASRGVNPYNEQFF.